This paragraph reports one TCR beta chain. This entry belongs to a study of PD-1 blockade in classical Hodgkin lymphoma. Time point specified: cycle 4 day 1 (C4D1), after 6 weeks of nivolumab. No patient escaped relapse after autologous stem cell transplantation, and brentuximab vedotin exposure varied. Some clones are missing from TCRdb's copy, which holds only in-frame ones; the method was immunoSEQ multiplex PCR. This sample has roughly 21,000 clones, with 85% to 90% found just once. The CDR3 is made up of 14 amino acids. CDR1 and CDR2 from the germline V gene are LNHDA and SQIVND (reference sequence). Trimming pared 4 bases from V and 5 bases from J, leaving 14 bases between.

The receptor's source is a human donor with classical Hodgkin lymphoma. The sequenced sample was peripheral blood mononuclear cells (PBMCs), obtained before the fourth cycle of nivolumab. The rearrangement uses TRBV19 and TRBJ2-5; D perhaps matches TRBD2 (5 bases). The CDR3 region is CASSTGMEGETQYF. In DNA form, the CDR3 reads TGTGCCAGTAGTACGGGGATGGAAGGGGAGACCCAGTACTTC.